This is a list of T cell receptor beta chains from one sample in a study of blood T cell repertoires in COVID-19. Generated by immunoSEQ multiplex PCR, the TCRdb table keeps only in-frame clones and is missing some. Of 320,000 or so clones listed, 85% are singletons. The sequenced sample consisted of PBMCs or T cells enriched from blood (not recorded which). These receptor sequences come from a woman in her 30s who had been exposed to COVID-19. The conserved cysteine and the conserved F or W are not part of the CDR3 here. The order of the fields is V gene, clone size, CDR3 protein. Not all rows give a size; the values are once, few, many and, for expanded clones, a class.

TRBV29-1	-	SVTRTGGNEQF
TRBV2	-	ASSVAGPSSYNEQF
TRBV7-2	-	ASSLTGNQPQH
TRBV30	-	AWRISGGADTQY
TRBV2	-	ASVRDRDSGNTIY
TRBV2	once	ASSGGQGAHNEQF
TRBV5-1	-	ASRDSSMEAF
TRBV4-2	-	ASSQDRAGGPGEQY
TRBV24-1	-	ATSDGRLKETQY
TRBV24-1	-	ATKQGAGAGELF
TRBV2	once	ASRLIRRDTAYEQY
TRBV7-9	-	ASNVAGAHTDTQY
TRBV5-1	once	ASSPGQGMGTEAF
TRBV28	-	ASRDSVNVLT
TRBV19	-	ASSILLASYNEQF
TRBV10-3	-	AIRGAGEQY
TRBV6-5	once	ASSYGPFNNEQF
TRBV6-6	-	ASSYLQGTGELF
TRBV19	-	ASAGTGTYGYT
TRBV6-2/TRBV6-3	-	ASSLDRGQPQH
TRBV7-9	-	ASRRQGAAF
TRBV5-1	once	ASSFYIGDEKLF
TRBV15	-	ATSRDRNTIY
TRBV7-2	-	ASSADRGIAGELF
TRBV7-2	-	ASSSNPTESSNYGYT
TRBV27	-	ASSLYGTALFYEQF
TRBV6-2/TRBV6-3	-	ASSRDRGRETQY
TRBV19	-	ASSEGTGNTIY
TRBV18	once	ASSPRDEGRGYT
TRBV11-2	-	ASSLEAGLYEQF
TRBV5-6	-	ASREQGSGNTIY
TRBV2	-	ASSLRTGGTDTQY
TRBV19	-	ASSGGGQPQH
TRBV28	once	ASSFLSRGQGQPQH
TRBV28	-	ASSNPVGGGKAF
TRBV6-5	-	ASSYGTVSNYGYT
TRBV2	-	ASSSAGTGDYEQY
TRBV28	-	ACKSYEQY
TRBV19	-	ASSRGLAGAHGELF
TRBV6-6	-	ASSFPGQGTYEQY